The rows below give T cell receptor beta chains drawn from one sample of a study of T cells in Graves' hyperthyroidism and ophthalmopathy. TCRdb processed the multiplex PCR reads anew with MiXCR; each CDR3 protein has one entry. Of over 450,000 distinct CDR3 sequences listed, roughly 15% are singletons. Material for sequencing was blood. The origin of the receptors is a woman under 30 with Graves' ophthalmopathy. Each CDR3 is given with its conserved first and last residue. The D gene is left open where the match is weak. Not every row has a clone size; where given, it reads once, few, many or a size class.

V gene: TRBV19
J gene: TRBJ2-1
D gene: TRBD2
clone size: -
CDR3 DNA: TGTGCCAGTAGTTTGGGACTAGCGGCTAACAATGAGCAGTTCTTC
CDR3 protein: CASSLGLAANNEQFF

V gene: TRBV3-1
J gene: TRBJ1-1
D gene: TRBD1
clone size: many
CDR3 DNA: TGTGCCAGCAGCCAGACAGGGGGCTACACTGAAGCTTTCTTT
CDR3 protein: CASSQTGGYTEAFF

V gene: TRBV20-1
J gene: TRBJ2-7
D gene: TRBD1
clone size: many
CDR3 DNA: TGCAGAGCACAGGGGGGATACGAGCAGTACTTC
CDR3 protein: CRAQGGYEQYF

V gene: TRBV6-1
J gene: TRBJ2-2
D gene: -
clone size: -
CDR3 DNA: TGTGCCAGCAGTGAGGGAAGGGGGGCCGGGGAGCTGTTTTTT
CDR3 protein: CASSEGRGAGELFF

V gene: TRBV9
J gene: TRBJ1-6
D gene: -
clone size: -
CDR3 DNA: TGTGCCAGCGGCAAAGGACCCGACCAACTATGGTACCTCCACTTT
CDR3 protein: CASGKGPDQLWYLHF

V gene: TRBV27
J gene: TRBJ2-1
D gene: TRBD2
clone size: -
CDR3 DNA: TGTGCCAGCAGCCCCCAGGAGACTAGCGGTTACAATGAGCAGTTCTTC
CDR3 protein: CASSPQETSGYNEQFF

V gene: TRBV6-1
J gene: TRBJ2-1
D gene: -
clone size: -
CDR3 DNA: TGTGCCAGCAGTGCCCCGGGATTTTCCCGCGTTTACAATGAGCAGTTCTTC
CDR3 protein: CASSAPGFSRVYNEQFF

V gene: TRBV5-5
J gene: TRBJ1-2
D gene: -
clone size: few
CDR3 DNA: TGTGCCAGCAGCCGAACCACCGGGACGCCAGGTGGTGGCTACACCTTC
CDR3 protein: CASSRTTGTPGGGYTF

V gene: TRBV11-2
J gene: TRBJ2-7
D gene: -
clone size: many
CDR3 DNA: TGTGCCAGCAGCTTAGAGGTGGGCTCCTACGAGCAGTACTTC
CDR3 protein: CASSLEVGSYEQYF

V gene: TRBV7-3
J gene: TRBJ2-5
D gene: TRBD2
clone size: many
CDR3 DNA: TGTGCCAGCAGCTTGGGGCGGGGCGGGGGAGAGACCCAGTACTTC
CDR3 protein: CASSLGRGGGETQYF

V gene: TRBV7-9
J gene: TRBJ2-7
D gene: -
clone size: many
CDR3 DNA: TGTGCCAGCAGCCCAGTGGAGTCCTACGAGCAGTACTTC
CDR3 protein: CASSPVESYEQYF

V gene: TRBV29-1
J gene: TRBJ2-2
D gene: -
clone size: -
CDR3 DNA: TGCAGCGTTGACGGGGCAGGAAGGGAGCTGTTTTTT
CDR3 protein: CSVDGAGRELFF

V gene: TRBV7-3
J gene: TRBJ2-2
D gene: -
clone size: -
CDR3 DNA: TGTGCCAGCGGTGCCTTTTTGGGTTCGAACACCGGGGAGCTGTTTTTT
CDR3 protein: CASGAFLGSNTGELFF

V gene: TRBV28
J gene: TRBJ1-2
D gene: TRBD1
clone size: many
CDR3 DNA: TGTGCCACCGACAGGGGGCTCTATGGCTACACCTTC
CDR3 protein: CATDRGLYGYTF

V gene: TRBV6-2/TRBV6-3
J gene: TRBJ2-3
D gene: TRBD2
clone size: -
CDR3 DNA: TGTGCCAGCAGTTTTAGCGGGGGCAGTGCACAGGGTACGCAGTATTTT
CDR3 protein: CASSFSGGSAQGTQYF

V gene: TRBV6-2/TRBV6-3
J gene: TRBJ1-5
D gene: -
clone size: many
CDR3 DNA: TGTGCCAGCAGTCAAAATAAGGGTGTGAGCAATCAGCCCCAGCATTTT
CDR3 protein: CASSQNKGVSNQPQHF

V gene: TRBV20-1
J gene: TRBJ2-7
D gene: -
clone size: few
CDR3 DNA: TGCAGTGCTAGAGCCGGGACGGGGGTGGGTGAGCAGTACTTC
CDR3 protein: CSARAGTGVGEQYF

V gene: TRBV20-1
J gene: TRBJ1-1
D gene: TRBD1
clone size: few
CDR3 DNA: TGCAGTGCTAGGGACAGGGAAGCTTTCTTT
CDR3 protein: CSARDREAFF

V gene: TRBV7-2
J gene: TRBJ2-5
D gene: TRBD2
clone size: few
CDR3 DNA: TGTGCCAGCAGGGGACTAGCGGGAGAACAAGAGACCCAGTACTTC
CDR3 protein: CASRGLAGEQETQYF

V gene: TRBV27
J gene: TRBJ1-3
D gene: TRBD1
clone size: few
CDR3 DNA: TGTGCCAGCAGCCAATCCTCCCCGACAGGGGGAAACACCATATATTTT
CDR3 protein: CASSQSSPTGGNTIYF

V gene: TRBV20-1
J gene: TRBJ2-4
D gene: -
clone size: -
CDR3 DNA: TGCAGTGCCGCTTTCGGCGCTCAGTACTTC
CDR3 protein: CSAAFGAQYF

V gene: TRBV11-2
J gene: TRBJ2-3
D gene: -
clone size: many
CDR3 DNA: TGTGCCAGCAGCTTAGATTCGGGCGGTGTCGGGCGCGCAGATACGCAGTATTTT
CDR3 protein: CASSLDSGGVGRADTQYF

V gene: TRBV19
J gene: TRBJ2-6
D gene: -
clone size: many
CDR3 DNA: TGTGCCAGTACATGGACAGAAATAAGCTCTGGGGCCAACGTCCTGACTTTC
CDR3 protein: CASTWTEISSGANVLTF

V gene: TRBV7-2
J gene: TRBJ2-2
D gene: -
clone size: -
CDR3 DNA: TGTGCCAGCAGCCTGATGTCAGGAGTGAACACCGGGGAGCTGTTTTTT
CDR3 protein: CASSLMSGVNTGELFF

V gene: TRBV6-4
J gene: TRBJ2-2
D gene: TRBD2
clone size: -
CDR3 DNA: TGTGCCAGCAGTCCATATGGACTAGCGGGGGGCACCGGGGAGCTGTTTTTT
CDR3 protein: CASSPYGLAGGTGELFF

V gene: TRBV7-9
J gene: TRBJ2-5
D gene: -
clone size: -
CDR3 DNA: TGTGCCAGCAGTCGGGACTTTGGGGAGACCCAGTACTTC
CDR3 protein: CASSRDFGETQYF

V gene: TRBV5-1
J gene: TRBJ1-2
D gene: -
clone size: many
CDR3 DNA: TGCGCCAGCAGCTTCTCAGCCCAGAACTATGGCTACACCTTC
CDR3 protein: CASSFSAQNYGYTF

V gene: TRBV15
J gene: TRBJ2-3
D gene: -
clone size: many
CDR3 DNA: TGTGCCACCAGCAGCGGGGGTAGCACAGATACGCAGTATTTT
CDR3 protein: CATSSGGSTDTQYF

V gene: TRBV5-4
J gene: TRBJ2-7
D gene: TRBD1
clone size: few
CDR3 DNA: TGTGCCAGCAGCTTGCCCGGGACAGGGATGGACGAGCAGTACTTC
CDR3 protein: CASSLPGTGMDEQYF

V gene: TRBV2
J gene: TRBJ2-3
D gene: -
clone size: few
CDR3 DNA: TGTGCCAGCAGACCCTGGGCCAGTACAGATACGCAGTATTTT
CDR3 protein: CASRPWASTDTQYF

V gene: TRBV27
J gene: TRBJ1-5
D gene: -
clone size: many
CDR3 DNA: TGTGCCAGCAGTCCAGTCGGTCCCGCGCCCGATCAGCCCCAGCATTTT
CDR3 protein: CASSPVGPAPDQPQHF

V gene: TRBV7-2
J gene: TRBJ1-5
D gene: -
clone size: many
CDR3 DNA: TGTGCCAGCCTCAGCGGAACGGGAAGCAATCAGCCCCAGCATTTT
CDR3 protein: CASLSGTGSNQPQHF

V gene: TRBV18
J gene: TRBJ1-5
D gene: -
clone size: many
CDR3 DNA: TGTGCCAGCTCACCCGCGGACGTAAGCAATCAGCCCCAGCATTTT
CDR3 protein: CASSPADVSNQPQHF

V gene: TRBV20-1
J gene: TRBJ1-6
D gene: -
clone size: many
CDR3 DNA: TGCAGTGCTAGGGAGCAGGAGTATTCACCCCTCCACTTT
CDR3 protein: CSAREQEYSPLHF

V gene: TRBV27
J gene: TRBJ2-5
D gene: TRBD2
clone size: few
CDR3 DNA: TGTGCCAGCAGTCCGCAAGCGGGGGGGCCAGTTGAGACCCAGTACTTC
CDR3 protein: CASSPQAGGPVETQYF

V gene: TRBV2
J gene: TRBJ1-6
D gene: -
clone size: few
CDR3 DNA: TGTGCCAGCACCGGAGCCGGGAGGAATTCACCCCTCCACTTT
CDR3 protein: CASTGAGRNSPLHF

V gene: TRBV11-2
J gene: TRBJ2-1
D gene: -
clone size: many
CDR3 DNA: TGTGCCAGCAGCCTTCGACAGGGAGGGTTCGGTGTGGATGAGCAGTTCTTC
CDR3 protein: CASSLRQGGFGVDEQFF

V gene: TRBV7-2
J gene: TRBJ1-3
D gene: -
clone size: -
CDR3 DNA: TGTGCCAGCAGCCCCCGGCTGTGGGAAAGCACCATATATTTT
CDR3 protein: CASSPRLWESTIYF

V gene: TRBV6-2/TRBV6-3
J gene: TRBJ1-5
D gene: -
clone size: -
CDR3 DNA: TGTGCCAGTCGACAGATTGATTGCAATCAGCCCCAGCATTTT
CDR3 protein: CASRQIDCNQPQHF

V gene: TRBV20-1
J gene: TRBJ1-3
D gene: -
clone size: many
CDR3 DNA: TGCAGTGCTAGAGATCCCACCGGAGGCATCTCTGGAAACACCATATATTTT
CDR3 protein: CSARDPTGGISGNTIYF

V gene: TRBV5-1
J gene: TRBJ1-1
D gene: -
clone size: -
CDR3 DNA: TGCGCCAGCAGCCTGGAGGGACGGTACACTGAAGCTTTCTTT
CDR3 protein: CASSLEGRYTEAFF

V gene: TRBV5-1
J gene: TRBJ2-5
D gene: -
clone size: -
CDR3 DNA: TGCGCCAGCAGCTTGGAGGGAACATCCGAGTACTTC
CDR3 protein: CASSLEGTSEYF

V gene: TRBV27
J gene: TRBJ2-5
D gene: -
clone size: many
CDR3 DNA: TGTGCCAGCTCACCCCGCGGGGGCCAGCAAGAGACCCAGTACTTC
CDR3 protein: CASSPRGGQQETQYF

V gene: TRBV30
J gene: TRBJ2-5
D gene: -
clone size: -
CDR3 DNA: TGTGCCTGGAGTGTACCCTTCTGGGGACGCCAAGAGACCCAGTACTTC
CDR3 protein: CAWSVPFWGRQETQYF

V gene: TRBV2
J gene: TRBJ1-1
D gene: -
clone size: few
CDR3 DNA: TGTGCCAGCGTCGACGGGAACACTGAAGCTTTCTTT
CDR3 protein: CASVDGNTEAFF

V gene: TRBV2
J gene: TRBJ1-5
D gene: TRBD1
clone size: many
CDR3 DNA: TGTGCCAGCAGAAGGGACAGAGGAAGTGGTCAGCCCCAGCATTTT
CDR3 protein: CASRRDRGSGQPQHF

V gene: TRBV7-9
J gene: TRBJ2-1
D gene: -
clone size: many
CDR3 DNA: TGTGCCAGCAGCTTAGTCGGTCAGGGGCGTTACAATGAGCAGTTCTTC
CDR3 protein: CASSLVGQGRYNEQFF

V gene: TRBV6-1
J gene: TRBJ1-1
D gene: -
clone size: many
CDR3 DNA: TGTGCCAGCAGTCACCGGGACACTAAGAACACTGAAGCTTTCTTT
CDR3 protein: CASSHRDTKNTEAFF